These 17 T cell receptor beta chains share one sample of origin, sequenced in a study of T cell repertoires in cytomegalovirus infection. These TCRs are of unknown antigen specificity. TCRdb reprocessed the reads with MiXCR, giving one entry per CDR3 protein. The sample yields 230,000 or so distinct CDR3 sequences, about 39% seen once. The material was CD8+ T cells from cultured PBMCs, obtained from culture after CMV antigen stimulation. The receptors derive from a human donor in good health (CMV status not recorded). Some clones in this sample may be carry-over from other donors' samples.

The chain uses TRBV7-6 and TRBJ2-2; 14 nucleotides line up with TRBD2. In germline, CDR1 is SGHVS, CDR2 FNYEAQ. This CDR3 has 19 residues. Trimming at V came to 0 bases and at J to 5 bases, leaving 8 bases not matched to a gene. The CDR3 is CASSLAWGLAGVGTGELFF. CDR3 DNA: TGTGCCAGCAGCTTAGCCTGGGGACTAGCGGGAGTTGGGACCGGGGAGCTGTTTTTT.

The chain combines TRBV4-1 with TRBJ2-2; 8 nucleotides line up with TRBD1. CDR1 and CDR2 from the germline V gene are MGHRA and YSYEKL. The CDR3 extends over 18 amino acids. The J segment lost 1 base and the V segment lost 0 bases, leaving 7 bases of the junction unmatched. CDR3 region: CASSQDYRTGLNTGELFF. In nucleotides, the CDR3 is TGCGCCAGCAGCCAAGATTATAGGACAGGGCTGAACACCGGGGAGCTGTTTTTT.

The rearrangement uses TRBV7-3 and TRBJ2-2; no firm D call. V dropped 5 bases and J dropped 3 bases, with 10 bases sitting between them. Germline CDR1 and CDR2: SGHTA and FQGTGA. This CDR3 is 14 amino acids long. CDR3 DNA sequence: TGTGCCAGCAGCGTCGACGGAGACACCGGGGAGCTGTTTTTT. This encodes CASSVDGDTGELFF.

The J gene is TRBJ2-1, the V gene TRBV12-3 or TRBV12-4; D is perhaps TRBD2 (6 bases). The CDR3 totals 16 residues. Trimming shortened V by 4 bases and J by 2 bases, and 15 bases separated the two germline ends. CDR3 protein: CASSSQSGLPYNEQFF. The CDR3 DNA reads as TGTGCCAGCAGTTCTCAAAGCGGGCTACCCTACAATGAGCAGTTCTTC.

In its sample, this clonotype was seen a few times. The chain combines TRBV7-9 with TRBJ2-7, with D maybe TRBD2 (5 bases). Trimming cost V 5 bases and J 2 bases, with 16 bases left between them. Germline V lookup: CDR1 SEHNR, CDR2 FQNEAQ (reference sequence). This CDR3 is built from 15 residues. CDR3 bases: TGTGCCAGCAGCCCCCCGGGTCTCGGGACCTACGAGCAGTACTTC. Amino acid sequence: CASSPPGLGTYEQYF.

This chain connects TRBV27 to TRBJ2-1, with 7 bases lining up with TRBD2. The ends lost 6 bases at V and 3 bases at J; junction bases unmatched: 11. The germline CDR1 and CDR2 sequences are MNHEY and SMNVEV (reference sequence). There are 16 residues in the CDR3. The CDR3 region has the DNA TGTGCCAGCAGGCCCGAACTAGCGAATCTCTACAATGAGCAGTTCTTC. Its protein product is CASRPELANLYNEQFF.

The V call is TRBV12-3 or TRBV12-4, the J call TRBJ2-1, with unresolved D. Trimming removed 2 bases from V and 0 bases from J, with 11 bases in between. The CDR3 consists of 16 residues. The CDR3 reads CASSLWQASSYNEQFF. The CDR3 DNA follows: TGTGCCAGCAGTTTATGGCAGGCGAGCTCCTACAATGAGCAGTTCTTC.

In this sample, this clonotype turned up a few times. This chain uses TRBV19 with TRBJ2-1; 8 bases line up with TRBD2. V shed 1 base and J 9 bases; nucleotides not matched to a gene: 5. CDR1 is LNHDA and CDR2 is SQIVND in the germline V gene (reference sequence). This CDR3 comprises 14 residues. Here the CDR3 reads CASSIGGGFGEQFF. CDR3 nucleotides: TGTGCCAGTAGTATAGGCGGGGGGTTCGGTGAGCAGTTCTTC. Looking up the rest from reference TRBV19 and TRBJ2-1 gives the full variable domain: DGGITQSPKYLFRKEGQNVTLSCEQNLNHDAMYWYRQDPGQGLRLIYYSQIVNDFQKGDIAEGYSVSREKKESFPLTVTSAQKNPTAFYLCASSIGGGFGEQFFGPGTRLTVL.

A few counts support this clonotype. The chain joins TRBV12-5 to TRBJ2-1; D unresolved. The CDR3 runs to 10 residues. In germline, CDR1 is LGHNT, CDR2 FRNRAP. Trimming stripped 4 bases from V and 5 bases from J, with 0 bases between. CDR3 loop: CASGYNEQFF. The CDR3 DNA reads as TGTGCTAGTGGTTACAATGAGCAGTTCTTC.

This clonotype was picked up a small number of times. The gene calls are TRBV3-1 and TRBJ1-1; perhaps TRBD1 as D (6 bases). The germline gives CDR1 LGHDT, CDR2 YNNKEL (reference sequence). The CDR3 contains 14 residues. Between the trimmed V and J ends, which lost 4 bases and 6 bases, there was a span of 15 bases. This CDR3 is CASSRTAGYAEAFF. DNA for the CDR3: TGTGCCAGCAGCCGGACAGCCGGATACGCTGAAGCTTTCTTT.

In its sample, this clonotype was seen a few times. The chain links TRBV7-6 to TRBJ1-1; maybe TRBD1 (6 bases). CDR3 length: 13 amino acids. Trimming pared 4 bases from V and 7 bases from J, leaving 13 bases between. Per germline, CDR1 SGHVS and CDR2 FNYEAQ. CDR3 DNA sequence: TGTGCCAGCAGCTACGAACAGGGTCTTGAAGCTTTCTTT. Translating it yields CASSYEQGLEAFF.

The chain couples TRBV27 to TRBJ1-5, with a possible D match to TRBD1 (6 bases). The CDR3 has 14 residues. The V end lost 5 bases, the J end lost 7 bases, and 15 bases lay between the germline ends. Germline CDR1 and CDR2: MNHEY and SMNVEV (reference sequence). Written as DNA, the CDR3 is TGTGCCAGCAGTAGGAGGGGGGGTGGCCAGCCCCAGCATTTT. Translating gives CASSRRGGGQPQHF.

The sample holds a few counts of this clonotype. This rearrangement joins TRBV27 to TRBJ2-3; TRBD2 agrees at 14 bases. This CDR3 comprises 16 residues. With V trimmed by 5 bases and J by 5 bases, 6 bases remained unmatched. Germline V gives CDR1 MNHEY, CDR2 SMNVEV (reference sequence). CDR3 region: CASSPGLAGEVDTQYF. The DNA of the CDR3 is TGTGCCAGCAGTCCGGGACTAGCGGGAGAGGTAGATACGCAGTATTTT.

This clonotype appeared a few times. This rearrangement joins TRBV10-3 to TRBJ2-5; D is undetermined. The germline V gene has CDR1 ENHRY and CDR2 SYGVKD. Trimming stripped 6 bases from V and 1 base from J, with 6 bases between. The CDR3 sequence is 12 residues long. The chain's CDR3 is CAIRDRQETQYF. CDR3 coding DNA: TGTGCCATCAGGGACCGCCAAGAGACCCAGTACTTC.

The chain carries TRBV19 and TRBJ1-1, with D perhaps TRBD1 (5 bases). In germline, CDR1 is LNHDA, CDR2 SQIVND (reference sequence). V was trimmed by 3 bases and J by 4 bases, leaving 6 bases between them. The CDR3 is 12 amino acids. The DNA for the CDR3 is TGTGCCAGTAGTATCGGGGCCACTGAAGCTTTCTTT. It translates to CASSIGATEAFF.

This clonotype was picked up one time. The chain is built from TRBV12-3 or TRBV12-4 and TRBJ2-2, with D hard to call. The CDR3 runs 11 residues. Trimming left V 8 bases short and J 7 bases short, with 8 bases between. DNA for the CDR3: TGTGCCAGCCGAGTCGTCGGGGAGCTGTTTTTT. Translation: CASRVVGELFF.

This clonotype showed up just a few times. V usage is TRBV7-6 and J usage is TRBJ1-4; D call uncertain. CDR1 is SGHVS and CDR2 is FNYEAQ in the germline V gene. V was cut by 7 bases and J by 8 bases, with 17 bases left in between. CDR3 size: 14 residues. CDR3: CASTRGSVVEKLFF. The CDR3 DNA follows: TGTGCCAGCACCCGAGGGTCCGTGGTGGAAAAACTGTTTTTT.